This TCR beta chain was observed in a study of blood T cell repertoires in COVID-19. V lost 6 bases, J lost 2 bases, and 6 bases stayed unmatched. CDR1 and CDR2 from the germline V gene are MNHEY and SVGAGI. This CDR3 spans 14 amino acids. Data came from immunoSEQ multiplex PCR; TCRdb stores just in-frame clones and leaves some out. The table includes about 370,000 clones, more than 70% detected once. Followed over time, Seattle patients had been enrolled while infection was active. Sequenced sample: peripheral blood. The genes are TRBV6-5 and TRBJ2-7, with 8 nucleotides matching TRBD2. The sequence derives from a woman under 40 with COVID-19, enrolled during active disease. CDR3 sequence (DNA): TGTGCCAGCAGCGACACTAGCGGACCCTACGAGCAGTACGTC. Translating gives CASSDTSGPYEQYV.